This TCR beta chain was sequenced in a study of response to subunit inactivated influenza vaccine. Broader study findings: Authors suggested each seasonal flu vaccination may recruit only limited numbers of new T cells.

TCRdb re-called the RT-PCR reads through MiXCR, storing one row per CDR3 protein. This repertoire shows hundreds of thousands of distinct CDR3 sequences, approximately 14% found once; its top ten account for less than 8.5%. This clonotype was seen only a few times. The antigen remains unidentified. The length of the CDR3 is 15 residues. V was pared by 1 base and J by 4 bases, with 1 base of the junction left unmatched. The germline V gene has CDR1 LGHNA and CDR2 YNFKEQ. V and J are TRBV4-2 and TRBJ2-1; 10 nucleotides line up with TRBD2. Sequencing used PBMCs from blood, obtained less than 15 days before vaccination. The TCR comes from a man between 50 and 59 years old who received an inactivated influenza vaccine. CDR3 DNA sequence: TGTGCCAGCAGCCAAGCGGGACTAGCGTACAATGAGCAGTTCTTC. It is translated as CASSQAGLAYNEQFF.